The 13 T cell receptor beta chains below all came from one sample that was sequenced in a study of blood T cell repertoires in COVID-19. This table comes from immunoSEQ multiplex PCR, and its TCRdb copy is limited to in-frame clones, with some not included. The sample yields about 89,000 clones, around 87% seen once. The source material was peripheral blood. Receptors originate from a male donor with acute or convalescent COVID-19.

This clone was counted a single time. The rearrangement links TRBV20-1 to TRBJ1-2; D not resolved. Germline-derived CDR1 and CDR2 are DFQATT and SNEGSKA (reference sequence). This CDR3 comprises 11 residues. Trimming pared 5 bases from V and 7 bases from J, leaving 11 bases between. The CDR3 DNA is TGCAGTGCTCCCAGGAGGGCTGGCTACACCTTC. Translation: CSAPRRAGYTF.

The chain couples TRBV10-3 to TRBJ1-2; the D gene is possibly TRBD1 (5 bases). The germline gives CDR1 ENHRY, CDR2 SYGVKD. This CDR3 spans 13 amino acids. CDR3 coding DNA: TGTGCGGGGCGGGGAGGGAGTAACTATGGCTACACCTTC. Amino acids: CAGRGGSNYGYTF.

The chain links TRBV6-6 to TRBJ1-1; the D gene is possibly TRBD1 (5 bases). The CDR3 extends over 13 amino acids. Trimming took 2 bases from V and 8 from J, leaving 12 bases between them. Germline-derived CDR1 and CDR2 are MNHNY and SVGAGI (reference sequence). The CDR3 DNA reads as TGTGCCAGCAGTTACACCCGGGGGTCGGAAGCTTTCTTT. As protein: CASSYTRGSEAFF.

As DNA, the CDR3 is TGTGCCAGCAGCCAGACAGGGGGCGCAGGAGCTTTCTTT. Amino acids: CASSQTGGAGAFF. This chain links TRBV7-9 with TRBJ1-1; 10 nucleotides align to TRBD1. This CDR3 spans 13 amino acids. V dropped 5 bases and J dropped 10; count of bases not matched to a gene: 7. The germline V gene has CDR1 SEHNR and CDR2 FQNEAQ (reference sequence).

This chain links TRBV6-5 with TRBJ2-5, with 11 nucleotides matching TRBD2. Germline trimming cut 8 bases from V and 4 bases from J; bases unmatched to any gene: 9. This CDR3 region has 15 residues. CDR1 is MNHEY, CDR2 SVGAGI, per germline. DNA of the CDR3: TGTGCCAGCTCGCCGACTAGCGGGGTCTTAGAGACCCAGTACTTC. Its protein is CASSPTSGVLETQYF.

The rearrangement joins TRBV10-2 to TRBJ2-1; 11 bases agree with TRBD2. V was clipped by 5 bases and J by 4 bases; unmatched bases: 1. CDR3 length equals 14 residues. Per the germline V gene, CDR1 is WSHSY and CDR2 is SAAADI. The CDR3, as DNA: TGCGCCAGCAGTCTAGCGGGGGGTTACAATGAGCAGTTCTTC. The encoded protein is CASSLAGGYNEQFF.

The rearrangement links TRBV30 to TRBJ1-4, with 7 bases fitting TRBD1. This CDR3 is 13 amino acids long. Germline CDR1 and CDR2: GTSNPN and SVGIG (reference sequence). Trimming removed 6 bases from V and 7 bases from J; junction bases left unmatched: 8. CDR3 loop: CACRQGVREKLFF. CDR3 in DNA: TGTGCCTGTCGACAGGGAGTGCGTGAAAAACTGTTTTTT.

The chain links TRBV12-3 or TRBV12-4 to TRBJ1-2, with D perhaps TRBD1 (5 bases). Trimming cost V 3 bases and J 4 bases, with 9 bases left between them. This CDR3 has 13 residues. DNA for the CDR3: TGTGCCAGCAGTTTTTCGGGGGGCTATGGCTACACCTTC. It translates to CASSFSGGYGYTF.

The gene calls are TRBV10-3 and TRBJ1-1; no reliable D call. The ends were cut back, 3 bases at V and 2 bases at J, with 7 bases in the middle. The germline CDR1 and CDR2 sequences are ENHRY and SYGVKD. The CDR3 is made up of 13 amino acids. The CDR3 is CAISETVNTEAFF. The CDR3 DNA is TGTGCCATCAGTGAAACGGTAAACACTGAAGCTTTCTTT.

The chain carries TRBV25-1 and TRBJ1-6; D is ambiguous. Germline V gene lookup returns CDR1 MGHDK and CDR2 SYGVNS. The CDR3 length is 13 residues. V shed 7 bases and J shed 9 bases, with 13 bases lying between them. The CDR3 coding sequence is TGTGCCAGCATGGAGAGGGTTGGTTCACCCCTCCACTTT. Protein: CASMERVGSPLHF.

The chain combines TRBV2 with TRBJ2-7; 11 bases fit TRBD1. Losses at the gene ends were 7 bases for V and 4 bases for J; bases not matched to a gene: 6. This CDR3 has 14 residues. The germline CDR1 and CDR2 sequences are SNHLY and FYNNEI. The CDR3 DNA is TGTGCCAGCACCCCGGGACAGGGGGGATACGAGCAGTACTTC. This translates into CASTPGQGGYEQYF. Together with reference TRBV2 and TRBJ2-7, the CDR3 gives the full variable domain: EPEVTQTPSHQVTQMGQEVILRCVPISNHLYFYWYRQILGQKVEFLVSFYNNEISEKSEIFDDQFSVERPDGSNFTLKIRSTKLEDSAMYFCASTPGQGGYEQYFGPGTRLTVT.

The rearrangement joins TRBV28 to TRBJ1-2; TRBD1 matches at 9 bases. The V segment lost 8 bases and the J segment 8 bases; nucleotides outside the gene matches: 9. Germline V gene sequence: CDR1 MDHEN, CDR2 SYDVKM. This CDR3 has 13 residues. The CDR3 DNA is TGTGCCAGCGGATGGGACAGGGCGAGGGGCTACACCTTC. Protein: CASGWDRARGYTF.

This clone appeared a single time. The chain has TRBV14 and TRBJ2-7; D perhaps matches TRBD1 (6 bases). Trimming cost V 3 bases and J 4 bases, with 10 bases left between them. The CDR3 consists of 13 residues. Germline V gives CDR1 SGHDN, CDR2 FVKESK. The CDR3 is CASSHVRGYEQYF. In DNA form, the CDR3 reads TGTGCCAGCAGCCACGTCAGGGGTTACGAGCAGTACTTC.